The source of this TCR beta chain is a study of cytomegalovirus exposure and HLA in healthy donors. CDR3 length: 16 residues. V lost 2 bases, J lost 1 base, and 4 bases stayed unmatched. Germline loops: CDR1 SGDLS, CDR2 YYNGEE. Sequenced by immunoSEQ multiplex PCR; TCRdb stores in-frame clones only, minus some. The sample shows 200,000 to 250,000 clones, around nine tenths of them seen only once. The receptor's source is a woman aged 18-30 years in good health and CMV-seronegative. The sequencing input was PBMCs. The chain uses TRBV9 and TRBJ2-3, with 10 bases matching TRBD2. The CDR3 DNA is TGTGCCAGCAGCGTTGCTAGCGGGAGACGCACAGATACGCAGTATTTT. As protein: CASSVASGRRTDTQYF.